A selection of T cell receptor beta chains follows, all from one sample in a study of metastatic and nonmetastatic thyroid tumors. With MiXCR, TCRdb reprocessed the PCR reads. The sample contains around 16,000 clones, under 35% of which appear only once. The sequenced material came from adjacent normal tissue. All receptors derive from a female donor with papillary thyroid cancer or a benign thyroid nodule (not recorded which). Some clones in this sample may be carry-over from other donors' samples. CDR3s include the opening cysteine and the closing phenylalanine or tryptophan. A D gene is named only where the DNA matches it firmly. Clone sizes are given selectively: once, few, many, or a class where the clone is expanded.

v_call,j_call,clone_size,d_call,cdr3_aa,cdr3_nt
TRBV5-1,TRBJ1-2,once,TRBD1,CASSPQGTNYGYTF,TGCGCCAGCAGCCCACAGGGGACGAACTATGGCTACACCTTC
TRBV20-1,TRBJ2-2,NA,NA,CSASTNTGELFF,TGCAGTGCTAGCACGAACACCGGGGAGCTGTTTTTT
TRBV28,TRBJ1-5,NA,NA,CASSFQGPTQPQHF,TGTGCCAGCAGTTTCCAGGGACCTACCCAGCCCCAGCATTTT
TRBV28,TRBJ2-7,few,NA,CASSFEGRSEQYF,TGTGCCAGCAGCTTCGAGGGACGGAGCGAGCAGTACTTC
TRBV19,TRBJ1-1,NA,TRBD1,CASSIGQGGTEAFF,TGTGCCAGTAGTATCGGACAGGGGGGAACTGAAGCTTTCTTT
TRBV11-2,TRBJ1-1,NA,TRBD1,CASSSPQGPEAFF,TGTGCCAGCAGCTCACCACAGGGGCCAGAAGCTTTCTTT
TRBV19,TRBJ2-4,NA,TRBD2,CASSIGTSGGVDRFF,TGTGCTAGTAGTATAGGGACTAGCGGGGGGGTGGATCGATTCTTC
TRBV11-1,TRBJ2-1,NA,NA,CASSLVGRGANEQFF,TGTGCCAGCAGCTTAGTTGGCAGGGGTGCAAATGAGCAGTTCTTC
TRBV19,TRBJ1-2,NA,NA,CASSFLPGTLRLGYGYTF,TGTGCCAGTAGTTTCCTTCCCGGGACACTTAGGTTGGGCTATGGCTACACCTTC
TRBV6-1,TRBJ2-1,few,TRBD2,CASISDGLAGAGGQFF,TGTGCCAGCATTAGCGACGGACTAGCGGGAGCCGGTGGGCAGTTCTTC
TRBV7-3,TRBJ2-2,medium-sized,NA,CASSGQNTGELFF,TGTGCCAGCAGCGGACAGAACACCGGGGAGCTGTTTTTT
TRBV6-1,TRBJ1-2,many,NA,CASSGTGAGYTF,TGTGCCAGCAGTGGTACAGGTGCTGGCTACACCTTC
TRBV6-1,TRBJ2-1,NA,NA,CASSQEQFF,TGTGCCAGCAGTCAAGAGCAGTTCTTC
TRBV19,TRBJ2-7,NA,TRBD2,CASSEGASGSLTYEQYF,TGTGCCAGTAGCGAAGGGGCTAGCGGGAGCCTCACCTACGAGCAGTACTTC
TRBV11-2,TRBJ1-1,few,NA,CASSLVPGEATFF,TGTGCCAGCAGCTTAGTACCGGGAGAGGCGACTTTCTTT
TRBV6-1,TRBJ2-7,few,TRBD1,CASSEARLGQVPHEQYF,TGTGCCAGCAGTGAAGCTCGCCTTGGACAGGTTCCTCACGAGCAGTACTTC
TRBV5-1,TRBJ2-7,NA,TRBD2,CASSPGGGFLYEQYF,TGCGCCAGCAGCCCGGGGGGGGGCTTCCTCTACGAGCAGTACTTC
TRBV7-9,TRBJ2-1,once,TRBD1,CASSLLSGGNEQFF,TGTGCCAGCAGCTTATTGTCAGGGGGCAATGAGCAGTTCTTC
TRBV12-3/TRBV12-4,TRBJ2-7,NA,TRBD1,CASSRDRGVYEQYF,TGTGCCAGCAGCCGGGACAGGGGGGTCTACGAGCAGTACTTC
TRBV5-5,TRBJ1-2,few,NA,CASSLEGEGYGYTF,TGTGCCAGCAGCTTGGAGGGGGAAGGCTATGGCTACACCTTC
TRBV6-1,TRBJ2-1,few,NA,CATPGLEEVQFF,TGTGCCACCCCGGGACTTGAGGAAGTGCAGTTCTTC
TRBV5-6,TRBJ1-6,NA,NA,CTSSLVGFDSTLHF,TGTACCAGCAGCTTGGTGGGGTTCGATTCAACCCTCCACTTT
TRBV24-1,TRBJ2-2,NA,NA,CATSEPPSRGGTNTGELFF,TGTGCCACCAGTGAACCCCCCTCCAGGGGAGGGACGAACACCGGGGAGCTGTTTTTT
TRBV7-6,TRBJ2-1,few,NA,CASSLAHSSYNEQFF,TGTGCCAGCAGCTTAGCGCACAGCTCCTACAATGAGCAGTTCTTC
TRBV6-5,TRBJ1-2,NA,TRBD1,CASSFSGQGWYCYTF,TGTGCCAGCAGTTTCTCGGGACAGGGATGGTATTGCTACACCTTC
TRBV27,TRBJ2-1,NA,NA,CASSKGLANQDAEQFF,TGTGCCAGCAGTAAAGGTTTAGCCAACCAAGATGCTGAGCAGTTCTTC